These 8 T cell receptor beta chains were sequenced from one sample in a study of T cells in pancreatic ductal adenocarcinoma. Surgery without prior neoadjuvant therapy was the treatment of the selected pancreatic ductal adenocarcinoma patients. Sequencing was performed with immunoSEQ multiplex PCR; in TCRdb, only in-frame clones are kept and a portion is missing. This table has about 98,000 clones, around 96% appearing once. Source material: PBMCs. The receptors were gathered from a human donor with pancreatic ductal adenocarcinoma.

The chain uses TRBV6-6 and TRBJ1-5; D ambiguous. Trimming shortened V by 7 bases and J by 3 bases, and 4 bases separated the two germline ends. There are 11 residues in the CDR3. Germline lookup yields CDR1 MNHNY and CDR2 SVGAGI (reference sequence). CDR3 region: CASTNNQPQHF. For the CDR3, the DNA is TGTGCCAGCACCAACAATCAGCCCCAGCATTTT.

CDR3 sequence reads: CASTLEPSGRDEQFF. The CDR3 nucleotides read TGTGCCAGCACCCTAGAGCCTAGCGGGAGGGATGAGCAGTTCTTC. This chain links TRBV9 with TRBJ2-1; 12 nucleotides match TRBD2. With 6 bases clipped from V and 8 bases from J, the junction kept 9 bases outside the gene matches. The CDR3 extends over 15 amino acids. Germline V CDR1 and CDR2: SGDLS, YYNGEE.

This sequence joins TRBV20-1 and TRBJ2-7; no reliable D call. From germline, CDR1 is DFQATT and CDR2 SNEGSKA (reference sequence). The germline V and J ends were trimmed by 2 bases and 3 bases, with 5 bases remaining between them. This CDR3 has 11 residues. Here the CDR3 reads CSARFGYEQYF. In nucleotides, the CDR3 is TGCAGTGCTAGATTCGGCTACGAGCAGTACTTC.

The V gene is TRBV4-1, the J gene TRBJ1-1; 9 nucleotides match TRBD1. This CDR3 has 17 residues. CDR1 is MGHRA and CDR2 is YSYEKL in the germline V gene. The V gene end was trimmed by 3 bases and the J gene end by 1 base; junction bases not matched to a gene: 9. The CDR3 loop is CASSHIYRGLGNTEAFF. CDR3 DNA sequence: TGCGCCAGCAGCCACATCTACAGGGGGCTGGGGAACACTGAAGCTTTCTTT.

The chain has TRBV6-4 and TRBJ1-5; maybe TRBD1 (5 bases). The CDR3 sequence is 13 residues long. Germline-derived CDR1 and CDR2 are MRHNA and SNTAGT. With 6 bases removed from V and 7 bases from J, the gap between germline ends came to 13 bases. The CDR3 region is CASRLGGWQPQHF. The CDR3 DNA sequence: TGTGCCAGCAGGCTGGGGGGTTGGCAGCCCCAGCATTTT.

The CDR3 DNA sequence: TGTGCCATCAGTGATGAGACAGCCGGTGCAACTAATGAAAAACTGTTTTTT. Its protein product is CAISDETAGATNEKLFF. The chain is built from TRBV10-3 and TRBJ1-4; D may be TRBD1 (5 bases). V was shortened by 3 bases and J by 0 bases, with 14 bases between the two germline ends. From germline, CDR1 is ENHRY and CDR2 SYGVKD. The CDR3 extends over 17 amino acids.

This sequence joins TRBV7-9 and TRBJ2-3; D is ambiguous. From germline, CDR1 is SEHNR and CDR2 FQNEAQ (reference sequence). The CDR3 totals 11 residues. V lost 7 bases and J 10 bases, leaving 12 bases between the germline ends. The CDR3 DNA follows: TGTGCCAGCACTAGTACCGACCCGCAGTATTTT. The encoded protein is CASTSTDPQYF.

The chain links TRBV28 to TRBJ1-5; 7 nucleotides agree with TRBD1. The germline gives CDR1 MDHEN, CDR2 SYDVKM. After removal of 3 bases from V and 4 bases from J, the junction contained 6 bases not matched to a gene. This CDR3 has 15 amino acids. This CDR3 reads CASSFPAQGNQPQHF. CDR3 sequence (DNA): TGTGCCAGCAGTTTCCCGGCACAGGGGAATCAGCCCCAGCATTTT.